One sample yielded the 27 T cell receptor beta chains listed below, sequenced in a study of spatial heterogeneity in lung cancer. Time point reported: blood at routine non-recurrence follow-up after resection. One entry per CDR3 protein, called by TCRdb with MiXCR from the 5' RACE reads. The table records roughly 32,000 distinct CDR3 sequences, 8.5% to 12% of them present only once. The sequences come from PBMCs, collected at follow-up. The receptors come from a female donor with early-stage non-small cell lung cancer.

The table lists this clonotype with a few counts. The chain is built from TRBV7-9 and TRBJ2-7, with TRBD1 identical over 9 bases. Germline V lookup: CDR1 SEHNR, CDR2 FQNEAQ (reference sequence). The CDR3 length is 16 residues. Trimming at V came to 4 bases and at J to 4 bases, leaving 11 bases not matched to a gene. The CDR3 nucleotides read TGTGCCAGCAGCTCAAGTTCTCGGGACAGGGCTTACGAGCAGTACTTC. As protein: CASSSSSRDRAYEQYF. Variable domain in full (rest from reference TRBV7-9 and TRBJ2-7): DTGVSQNPRHKITKRGQNVTFRCDPISEHNRLYWYRQTLGQGPEFLTYFQNEAQLEKSRLLSDRFSAERPKGSFSTLEIQRTEQGDSAMYLCASSSSSRDRAYEQYFGPGTRLTVT.

This chain links TRBV20-1 with TRBJ2-7, with 10 bases aligning to TRBD2. The CDR3 is 16 residues long. The V and J ends lost 5 bases and 4 bases, in that order; junction bases with no gene match: 14. CDR1 DFQATT and CDR2 SNEGSKA come from the germline V gene (reference sequence). The chain's CDR3 is CSAAAVAGGRIYEQYF. The CDR3 DNA is TGCAGTGCTGCGGCGGTAGCGGGGGGCCGAATTTACGAGCAGTACTTC.

The table lists this clonotype with many counts. The chain is built from TRBV15 and TRBJ2-1; 9 bases are a match to TRBD2. CDR3 length equals 16 residues. The germline gives CDR1 LNHNV, CDR2 YYDKDF (reference sequence). V lost 3 bases, J lost 5 bases, and 8 bases stayed unmatched. Here the CDR3 reads CATSRRGGAVNNEQFF. CDR3 coding DNA: TGTGCCACCAGCAGGCGGGGGGGAGCGGTGAACAATGAGCAGTTCTTC.

There are many counts of this clonotype. V usage is TRBV20-1 and J usage is TRBJ2-3; the D is unclear. This CDR3 has 14 residues. Germline V gene lookup returns CDR1 DFQATT and CDR2 SNEGSKA (reference sequence). Trimming left V 1 base short and J 2 bases short, with 10 bases between. CDR3 sequence: CSARGTTSTDTQYF. CDR3 sequence (DNA): TGCAGTGCTAGAGGTACTACCTCCACAGATACGCAGTATTTT.

There are a few counts of this clonotype. The J gene is TRBJ2-1, the V gene TRBV10-3; 10 positions match TRBD2. The V and J ends lost 3 bases and 5 bases, in that order; junction bases with no gene match: 4. Germline-derived CDR1 and CDR2 are ENHRY and SYGVKD. This CDR3 comprises 15 residues. This CDR3 is CAISETSGADNEQFF. DNA for the CDR3: TGTGCCATCAGTGAAACTAGCGGGGCGGACAATGAGCAGTTCTTC.

This clonotype was counted at least ten times. This chain links TRBV19 with TRBJ2-6; 7 bases are a match to TRBD2. In germline, CDR1 is LNHDA, CDR2 SQIVND (reference sequence). V lost 7 bases, J lost 1 base, and 10 bases stayed unmatched. The CDR3 runs 17 residues. CDR3 in DNA: TGTGCCAGTACCCTGCGGGACTACCAATCTGGGGCCAACGTCCTGACTTTC. Its protein product is CASTLRDYQSGANVLTF.

The chain carries TRBV5-6 and TRBJ2-7; TRBD2 is a possible D gene (5 bases). CDR3 length: 13 amino acids. CDR1 and CDR2 (germline): SGHDT, YYEEEE. Trimming cost V 3 bases and J 4 bases, with 11 bases left between them. The CDR3 DNA reads TGTGCCAGCAGCTGGACTGGAAAATACGAGCAGTACTTC. It translates to CASSWTGKYEQYF.

This clonotype showed up many times. DNA of the CDR3: TGTGCCAGCAGTTTATTTAGCGGGGGGGCCGCGGGCACGAATGAGCAGTTCTTC. It encodes CASSLFSGGAAGTNEQFF. J is TRBJ2-1 and V is TRBV27, with 11 positions matching TRBD2. Looked up from germline, CDR1 is MNHEY and CDR2 is SMNVEV (reference sequence). There are 18 residues in the CDR3. The V and J ends lost 1 base and 7 bases, in that order; junction bases with no gene match: 12.

This clonotype was counted ten times or more. The CDR3 nucleotides read TGTGCCAGTAGTATTGTCGGGGCAAATGAGCAGTTCTTC. Encoded protein: CASSIVGANEQFF. This chain links TRBV19 with TRBJ2-1, with D perhaps matching TRBD1 or TRBD2 (5 bases each). The V gene lost 3 bases and the J gene lost 7 bases, with 10 bases spanning the gap. This CDR3 contains 13 residues. Germline CDR1 reads LNHDA; CDR2 reads SQIVND (reference sequence).

A few counts support this clonotype. This chain uses TRBV20-1 with TRBJ2-3; a weak D match, TRBD2 (6 bases). Deletions cut 0 bases from V and 0 bases from J, with 16 bases between. Looked up from germline, CDR1 is DFQATT and CDR2 is SNEGSKA (reference sequence). The CDR3 covers 17 residues. This CDR3 reads CSARDIQRVTSTDTQYF. As DNA, the CDR3 is TGCAGTGCTAGAGATATCCAGCGGGTTACTAGCACAGATACGCAGTATTTT.

CDR3 amino acids: CASSLEAASWATDTQYF. The CDR3 DNA is TGTGCCAGCAGCTTAGAAGCGGCTAGTTGGGCCACAGATACGCAGTATTTT. V gene TRBV11-2 combines with J gene TRBJ2-3; possible D gene TRBD2, 5 bases. The CDR3 length is 17 residues. Germline lookup yields CDR1 SGHAT and CDR2 FQNNGV. V was shortened by 0 bases and J by 2 bases, with 15 bases between the two germline ends.

J is TRBJ2-7 and V is TRBV5-1, with a possible D match to TRBD1 (6 bases). This CDR3 is built from 15 residues. Trimming took off 3 bases at V and 3 bases at J, with 16 bases between the two ends. Per germline, CDR1 SGHRS and CDR2 YFSETQ. The CDR3 nucleotides are TGCGCCAGCAGCTCGGACGGGACACCGATCTACGAGCAGTACTTC. Translation gives CASSSDGTPIYEQYF.

This clonotype came up many times. This chain links TRBV20-1 with TRBJ2-1; the match to TRBD2 covers 7 bases. The V gene end was trimmed by 2 bases and the J gene end by 5 bases; junction bases not matched to a gene: 0. The length of the CDR3 is 12 residues. In germline, CDR1 is DFQATT, CDR2 SNEGSKA (reference sequence). CDR3 DNA: TGCAGTGCTAGACTAGCGGACAATGAGCAGTTCTTC. It yields the protein CSARLADNEQFF.

This clonotype was picked up a small number of times. The rearrangement joins TRBV27 to TRBJ2-3, with 14 bases that match TRBD2. Germline V CDR1 and CDR2: MNHEY, SMNVEV (reference sequence). The V gene end was trimmed by 5 bases and the J gene end by 3 bases; junction bases not matched to a gene: 4. This CDR3 has 16 amino acids. The CDR3 sequence: CASSPTSGGATDTQYF. CDR3 DNA: TGTGCCAGCAGTCCGACTAGCGGGGGGGCGACAGATACGCAGTATTTT.

The chain is built from TRBV6-5 and TRBJ2-7; 10 nucleotides match TRBD2. CDR1 and CDR2 (germline): MNHEY, SVGAGI. The CDR3 is made up of 15 amino acids. V lost 2 bases and J lost 0; bases outside the gene matches: 1. CDR3 residues: CASSYERGGSYEQYF. CDR3 bases: TGTGCCAGCAGTTACGAGCGGGGGGGCTCCTACGAGCAGTACTTC.

The V gene is TRBV7-2, the J gene TRBJ2-3, with 10 bases that match TRBD2. CDR3 length equals 16 residues. Germline values: CDR1 SGHTA, CDR2 FQGNSA. After removal of 1 base from V and 1 base from J, the junction contained 2 bases not matched to a gene. CDR3 region: CASSLDLAGGTDTQYF. In nucleotides, the CDR3 is TGTGCCAGCAGCTTAGATCTAGCGGGAGGCACAGATACGCAGTATTTT.

The sample holds many counts of this clonotype. This chain uses TRBV12-3 or TRBV12-4 with TRBJ1-3; 8 bases fit TRBD1. CDR3 size: 19 residues. V was clipped by 7 bases and J by 0 bases; unmatched bases: 17. The CDR3 here is CASKDTPGTGHPSGNTIYF. DNA of the CDR3: TGTGCCAGCAAGGACACGCCCGGGACAGGACACCCCTCTGGAAACACCATATATTTT.

V gene TRBV21-1 combines with J gene TRBJ1-2. TRBV21-1 is labeled a pseudogene. The CDR3 sequence is 14 residues long. In DNA, the CDR3 is TGTGCCAGCAGCGGCAGGGTGGGCAACTATGGCTACACCTTC. Protein product: CASSGRVGNYGYTF.

This clonotype came up many times. This sequence joins TRBV19 and TRBJ1-1; 10 nucleotides align to TRBD1. This CDR3 contains 14 residues. Germline V gene sequence: CDR1 LNHDA, CDR2 SQIVND (reference sequence). V was pared by 6 bases and J by 5 bases, with 6 bases of the junction left unmatched. CDR3 residues: CASRVDRGQTEAFF. CDR3 bases: TGTGCCAGTAGGGTCGACAGGGGGCAAACTGAAGCTTTCTTT.

This clonotype was detected only a few times. The chain couples TRBV9 to TRBJ2-7, with 9 bases aligning to TRBD2. The CDR3 is made up of 16 amino acids. The V gene end was trimmed by 4 bases and the J gene end by 5 bases; junction bases not matched to a gene: 13. Germline V gene lookup returns CDR1 SGDLS and CDR2 YYNGEE. This CDR3 reads CASSPEGGLAGHEQYF. The CDR3 DNA follows: TGTGCCAGCAGCCCCGAGGGGGGACTAGCCGGCCACGAGCAGTACTTC. Combining the CDR3 with reference TRBV9 and TRBJ2-7 gives the whole variable domain DSGVTQTPKHLITATGQRVTLRCSPRSGDLSVYWYQQSLDQGLQFLIQYYNGEERAKGNILERFSAQQFPDLHSELNLSSLELGDSALYFCASSPEGGLAGHEQYFGPGTRLTVT.

The V call is TRBV15, the J call TRBJ1-4; D might be TRBD1 (5 bases). The CDR3 has 16 residues. V dropped 3 bases and J dropped 1 base, with 12 bases sitting between them. Per germline, CDR1 LNHNV and CDR2 YYDKDF (reference sequence). The CDR3 region has the DNA TGTGCCACCAGCAGGCTTCGTCAGGGAACTAATGAAAAACTGTTTTTT. It is translated as CATSRLRQGTNEKLFF.

This clonotype was picked up many times. The chain employs TRBV20-1 and TRBJ2-5; possibly TRBD2 for D (5 bases). Trimming pared 4 bases from V and 0 bases from J, leaving 9 bases between. In germline, CDR1 is DFQATT, CDR2 SNEGSKA (reference sequence). CDR3 length: 13 amino acids. CDR3 nucleotide sequence: TGCAGTGCTACCGCGGGTAACCAAGAGACCCAGTACTTC. It translates to CSATAGNQETQYF.

The chain is built from TRBV24-1 and TRBJ2-1; 12 bases agree with TRBD2. This CDR3 has 13 residues. The V gene's germline CDR1 is KGHDR and CDR2 SFDVKD. After removal of 6 bases from V and 14 bases from J, the junction contained 7 bases not matched to a gene. Here the CDR3 DNA reads TGTGCCACCAGTCCTAGCGGGGGGGCAAGGAAGTTCTTC. Translating it yields CATSPSGGARKFF.

The chain joins TRBV6-6 to TRBJ2-1; no reliable D call. The germline V gene has CDR1 MNHNY and CDR2 SVGAGI (reference sequence). The CDR3 extends over 13 amino acids. Trimming cost V 8 bases and J 1 base, with 9 bases left between them. CDR3 coding DNA: TGTGCCAGCTCCCGAGAGTCCTACAATGAGCAGTTCTTC. Encoded protein: CASSRESYNEQFF.

V gene TRBV28 combines with J gene TRBJ2-5, with 10 bases that match TRBD1. CDR3 length: 14 residues. The germline CDR1 and CDR2 sequences are MDHEN and SYDVKM. The J segment lost 1 base and the V segment lost 8 bases, leaving 4 bases of the junction unmatched. In nucleotides, the CDR3 is TGTGCCAGCGGCGACAGGGGGCCCCAAGAGACCCAGTACTTC. Translating gives CASGDRGPQETQYF.

This clonotype was detected many times. The CDR3 here is CRGSGGRADTQYF. CDR3 DNA: TGCAGAGGAAGCGGGGGGCGAGCAGATACGCAGTATTTT. The chain couples TRBV20-1 to TRBJ2-3; 9 nucleotides line up with TRBD2. The V gene's germline CDR1 is DFQATT and CDR2 SNEGSKA (reference sequence). The CDR3 runs 13 residues.

The table lists this clonotype with many counts. The J gene is TRBJ2-7, the V gene TRBV20-1; 13 bases are a match to TRBD2. Germline values: CDR1 DFQATT, CDR2 SNEGSKA (reference sequence). The CDR3 extends over 17 amino acids. The V segment lost 0 bases and the J segment 2 bases; nucleotides outside the gene matches: 7. The chain's CDR3 is CSARDFGTSGAPYEQYF. In nucleotides, the CDR3 is TGCAGTGCTAGAGATTTTGGGACTAGCGGGGCCCCCTACGAGCAGTACTTC.